A selection of T cell receptor beta chains follows, all from one sample in a study of OX40 agonist ivuxolimab in advanced cancers. Repertoires were generated with immunoSEQ multiplex PCR, while TCRdb's copy carries only in-frame clones and drops some. The profile shows about 44,000 clones, approximately 91% of them singletons. The sample was CD4+ or CD8+ T cells sorted from blood, taken in a trial of the OX40 agonist ivuxolimab. These receptor sequences come from an adult with an advanced solid tumor such as melanoma, head and neck, liver or kidney cancer. CDR3s include the opening cysteine and the closing phenylalanine or tryptophan. A D gene is named only where the DNA matches it firmly. The size of a clone is reported for some rows only, either as once, few or many, or as a class for expanded clones.

size,D,J,V,DNA,CDR3
once,-,TRBJ2-2,TRBV4-2,TGTGCCAGCAGCCAAGAAAGGGGGTATCCCACGAACACCGGGGAGCTGTTTTTT,CASSQERGYPTNTGELFF
-,TRBD2,TRBJ2-3,TRBV9,TGTGCCAGCAGCGGACTGGGACTAGCGGGGATCAAGGCAGATACGCAGTATTTT,CASSGLGLAGIKADTQYF
-,TRBD1,TRBJ1-2,TRBV7-8,TGTGCCAGCAGCTTAGCAGGACAGGGGAGCTATGGCTACACCTTC,CASSLAGQGSYGYTF
-,-,TRBJ2-3,TRBV6-1,TGTGCCAGCAGTCGCCAGGGGTATAGCACAGATACGCAGTATTTT,CASSRQGYSTDTQYF
-,TRBD1,TRBJ1-1,TRBV15,TGTGCCACCAGCAGAGAGGGGACAGGGGGCGTGAACACTGAAGCTTTCTTT,CATSREGTGGVNTEAFF
-,-,TRBJ1-1,TRBV19,TGTGCCACCCGTAATGGGGTAGAAGCTTTCTTT,CATRNGVEAFF
-,-,TRBJ1-4,TRBV10-3,TGTGCCATAAAATCCGCCGACAGTAATGAAAAACTGTTTTTT,CAIKSADSNEKLFF
once,TRBD1,TRBJ1-2,TRBV19,TGTGCCAGTAGTACTCCGGGACAGGGATGGGATGGCTACACCTTC,CASSTPGQGWDGYTF
-,TRBD1,TRBJ2-1,TRBV11-2,TGTGCCAGCAGCTCGCCTGCCGGGACAGGGGTCAATGAGCAGTTCTTC,CASSSPAGTGVNEQFF
-,TRBD2,TRBJ2-2,TRBV27,TGTGCCAGCAGTTTATCAATTCGGGGGGACACCGGGGAGCTGTTTTTT,CASSLSIRGDTGELFF
-,TRBD1,TRBJ2-2,TRBV5-4,TGTGCCAGCAGCTTCCACAGGGGGCTTGGCGGGGAGCTGTTTTTT,CASSFHRGLGGELFF
-,-,TRBJ1-2,TRBV5-6,TGTGCCAGCAGCTTGGAAGGGTTTCGGGAAGGCTACACCTTC,CASSLEGFREGYTF
-,TRBD1,TRBJ1-5,TRBV2,TGTGCCAGCAGTGAGGACAGGGGGAATCAGCCCCAGCATTTT,CASSEDRGNQPQHF
-,-,TRBJ2-2,TRBV4-3,TGCGCCAGCAGCCAAGATTCCCTCTCAATGACAGGACTGAACACCGGGGAGCTGTTTTTT,CASSQDSLSMTGLNTGELFF
few,-,TRBJ2-1,TRBV6-5,TGTGCCAGCAGTTACCGGGGTCTGAATGAGCAGTTCTTC,CASSYRGLNEQFF
-,TRBD1,TRBJ2-2,TRBV6-6,TGTGCCAGTGACGGACAGGGAAACGGGGAGCTGTTTTTT,CASDGQGNGELFF
-,-,TRBJ1-2,TRBV21-1,TGTGCCAGCAGCAAGGAGACTATACCGGGACAGGGGGCGTCTGGCTACACCTTC,CASSKETIPGQGASGYTF
-,-,TRBJ2-2,TRBV5-4,TGTGCCAGCAGCTTGGCCGCGTCGGAGAACACCGGGGAGCTGTTTTTT,CASSLAASENTGELFF
-,-,TRBJ1-5,TRBV4-2,TGTGCCAGCAGCCAATCGGCAGGGATTAATAGCAATCAGCCCCAGCATTTT,CASSQSAGINSNQPQHF
-,-,TRBJ1-6,TRBV28,TGTGCCAGCAGTCACCGGACAAAAAACTATAATTCACCCCTCCACTTT,CASSHRTKNYNSPLHF
-,-,TRBJ2-5,TRBV7-8,TGTGCCAGCAGCCTTAGTCTACTAGTCACCGAGACCCAGTACTTC,CASSLSLLVTETQYF
-,TRBD2,TRBJ2-7,TRBV6-1,TGTGCCAGCAGTGTGACTAGCGGGCCCTACGAGCAGTACTTC,CASSVTSGPYEQYF